What follows describes a single T cell receptor beta chain. Its antigen remains unknown. Naive CD8 cells lacked CD45RO, underwent positive selection for CCR7 and left out terminally differentiated effector memory CD45RA+ cells. This entry comes from a study of shared clonotypes between healthy human individuals. Overall study findings and caveats: Sequencing depth was a factor that was expected to affect clonotype sharing among donors. When naive CD4 clonotypes were compared across several donors, about 4.9% were shared.

TCRdb's copy holds only in-frame clones and misses some; the assay was immunoSEQ multiplex PCR. Found here are around 2.1 million clones, approximately 94% of them singletons; the top ten hold 1.5% to 2%. V lost 2 bases and J lost 8, with 16 bases in between. The CDR3 is 14 residues long. CDR1 is GTSNPN and CDR2 is SVGIG in the germline V gene (reference sequence). This TCR was recovered from a man between 18 and 35 years old in good health. Some clones in this sample may be carry-over from other donors' samples. This chain uses TRBV30 with TRBJ2-1; no reliable D call. Input material: naive CD8+ T cells from PBMCs. The CDR3 coding sequence is TGTGCCTGGAGTTGGAGTCGGATCGGCGATGAGCAGTTCTTC. Translated, it gives CAWSWSRIGDEQFF. The full variable domain, with the rest looked up from reference TRBV30 and TRBJ2-1, is SQTIHQWPATLVQPVGSPLSLECTVEGTSNPNLYWYRQAAGRGLQLLFYSVGIGQISSEVPQNLSASRPQDRQFILSSKKLLLSDSGFYLCAWSWSRIGDEQFFGPGTRLTVL.